These T cell receptor beta chains were read from a single sample in a study of T cells in Graves' hyperthyroidism and ophthalmopathy. TCRdb reprocessed the multiplex PCR reads via MiXCR and lists one record per CDR3 protein. The top ten hold 30% of the sample, which has 280,000 or so distinct CDR3 sequences, around 15% seen once. Sequencing used blood. These receptors were taken from a woman between 45 and 65 years old with Graves' hyperthyroidism that later progressed to Graves' ophthalmopathy. CDR3s include the opening cysteine and the closing phenylalanine or tryptophan. D genes are given only for firm matches. Size values are once, few and many counts, or a class for expanded clones, and some rows have none.

size	D	V	J	DNA	CDR3
-	-	TRBV27	TRBJ2-7	TGTGCCAGCAGTTTGTCGGGTACGTTTAACGAGCAGTACTTC	CASSLSGTFNEQYF
-	TRBD2	TRBV7-3	TRBJ2-1	TGTGCCATCAGCTCGTTGGCGGGAGGTTACAATGAGCAGTTCTTC	CAISSLAGGYNEQFF
-	-	TRBV19	TRBJ2-3	TGTGCCAGTAGCCCGGGCCCAACGACAGATACGCAGTATTTT	CASSPGPTTDTQYF
few	-	TRBV6-1	TRBJ1-1	TGTGCCAGCAGTGGGACCGGAGGAAAGACTGAAGCTTTCTTT	CASSGTGGKTEAFF
-	-	TRBV25-1	TRBJ1-5	TGTGCCAGCAGTGATCCTGGCAACTCTCAGCCCCAGCATTTT	CASSDPGNSQPQHF
many	TRBD2	TRBV7-9	TRBJ2-2	TGTGCCAGCATGTCTAGCGGGAGGCTCAACCACACCGGGGAGCTGTTTTTT	CASMSSGRLNHTGELFF
many	-	TRBV7-2	TRBJ2-7	TGTGCCAGCAGCAAAGGCTGGGGAGCGTACGAGCAGTACTTC	CASSKGWGAYEQYF
many	TRBD1	TRBV18	TRBJ1-1	TGTGCCACCGTCCCCCAGGACAGGATGAACACTGAAGCTTTCTTT	CATVPQDRMNTEAFF
many	-	TRBV13	TRBJ2-7	TGTGCCAGCAGCTTAGATATTTCCTACGAGCAGTACTTC	CASSLDISYEQYF
-	TRBD1	TRBV18	TRBJ1-6	TGTGCCAGCTCAAAGGACAGGGATAATTCACCCCTCCACTTT	CASSKDRDNSPLHF
many	-	TRBV5-1	TRBJ1-4	TGCGCCAGCAGGTTGGACAGCTCTAATGAAAAACTGTTTTTT	CASRLDSSNEKLFF
-	TRBD2	TRBV5-1	TRBJ2-5	TGCGCCAGCAGCTCATCCGGACTAGGCCAAGAGACCCAGTACTTC	CASSSSGLGQETQYF
many	-	TRBV30	TRBJ1-5	TGTGCCTGGAGTGTACGTCAGAATCAGCCCCAGCATTTT	CAWSVRQNQPQHF
few	-	TRBV30	TRBJ2-1	TGTGCCTGGAGTGACTTAACGAAGTTCTACAATGAGCAGTTCTTC	CAWSDLTKFYNEQFF
few	TRBD1	TRBV27	TRBJ1-4	TGTGCCAGTCGACAGGGGACTAATGAAAAACTGTTTTTT	CASRQGTNEKLFF
many	TRBD1	TRBV13	TRBJ2-3	TGTGCCAGCAACGCCGTACTTACAGGGGGGACAGATACGCAGTATTTT	CASNAVLTGGTDTQYF
many	TRBD2	TRBV18	TRBJ2-3	TGTGCCAGCTCACCCGGAGCGGGAGGGCCAGATACGCAGTATTTT	CASSPGAGGPDTQYF
many	-	TRBV3-1	TRBJ2-1	TGTGCCAGCAGCCAAACCCGTAGGGATGATGAGCAGTTCTTC	CASSQTRRDDEQFF
-	-	TRBV13	TRBJ2-2	TGTGCCAGCAGCGTAAGAGGGACCCCCCCTGACACCGGGGAGCTGCTTTTT	CASSVRGTPPDTGELLF
few	-	TRBV5-5	TRBJ1-1	TGTGCCAGCAGCTGGGGGCCCGGGGGGAACACTGAAGCTTTCTTT	CASSWGPGGNTEAFF
-	-	TRBV14	TRBJ1-1	TGTGCCAGCAGCCAAGATCTGGGGATCATGAACACTGAAGCTTTCTTT	CASSQDLGIMNTEAFF
many	-	TRBV15	TRBJ2-4	TGTGCCACTAAACCGGGACGTTCGTCGGTTCAGTACTTC	CATKPGRSSVQYF
many	-	TRBV2	TRBJ1-5	TGTGCCAGCAGTGAACCCGGGGTGGGCAATCAGCCCCAGCATTTT	CASSEPGVGNQPQHF
-	TRBD1	TRBV29-1	TRBJ2-2	TGCAGCGTTGGGGACAGGGGTGGGACCGGGGAGCTGTTTTTT	CSVGDRGGTGELFF
many	TRBD1	TRBV7-8	TRBJ2-7	TGTGCCAGCAAAACAGGGGGGTTCTCCTACGAGCAGTACTTC	CASKTGGFSYEQYF
many	TRBD2	TRBV2	TRBJ2-5	TGTGCCAGCAGTGAGGATAGCGGGAGGAAAGAGACCCAGTACTTC	CASSEDSGRKETQYF
-	-	TRBV19	TRBJ1-2	TGTGCCAGTAGTAATCCCGGGTTCTATGGCTACACCTTC	CASSNPGFYGYTF
many	-	TRBV20-1	TRBJ2-2	TGCAGTGCACCTTCCGGGACACCGGGCACCAGGGAGCTGTTTTTT	CSAPSGTPGTRELFF
many	TRBD2	TRBV2	TRBJ2-3	TGTGCCAGCAGCCTACTAGCGGGGGGTGATACGCAGTATTTT	CASSLLAGGDTQYF
many	TRBD1	TRBV20-1	TRBJ2-7	TGCAGAGTACAGGACAGGGGAACCTACGAGCAGTACTTC	CRVQDRGTYEQYF
few	TRBD1	TRBV6-2/TRBV6-3	TRBJ1-1	TGTGCCAGCACCCCCGGGACAGCTGAAGCTTTCTTT	CASTPGTAEAFF
many	-	TRBV4-2	TRBJ2-7	TGTGCCAGCAGCGCAACGCAGGGCTACGAGCAGTACTTC	CASSATQGYEQYF
many	TRBD2	TRBV28	TRBJ2-7	TGTGCCAGCATCCTCGCGCTAGCGGGGACCTACGAGCAGTACTTC	CASILALAGTYEQYF
-	-	TRBV19	TRBJ1-2	TGTGCCAGTAGTCCGCAGGGGTATTATGGCTACACCTTC	CASSPQGYYGYTF
many	-	TRBV2	TRBJ2-7	TGTGCCAGCACTCCGGGCCCCCTCTACTACGAGCAGTACTTC	CASTPGPLYYEQYF
many	TRBD2	TRBV28	TRBJ2-4	TGTGCCAGCGGGGGAGGGAAAAACATTCAGTACTTC	CASGGGKNIQYF
-	-	TRBV4-1	TRBJ2-7	TGCGCCAGCAGCCAAGAAGGTTGGGACATCGGCCACGAGCAGTACTTC	CASSQEGWDIGHEQYF
many	-	TRBV6-1	TRBJ2-7	TGTGCCAGCACCCCAGTTGGGGCCTACGAGCAGTACTTC	CASTPVGAYEQYF
few	TRBD2	TRBV2	TRBJ2-1	TGTGCCAGCAGTGGAAGACTAGCGGCAACCTACAATGAGCAGTTCTTC	CASSGRLAATYNEQFF
-	-	TRBV25-1	TRBJ2-4	TGTGCCAGCAGTGAGGTGAGGGGGATTCAGTACTTC	CASSEVRGIQYF